Below, 6 T cell receptor beta chains from the same sample are listed, as sequenced in a study of blood T cell repertoires in COVID-19. Produced via immunoSEQ multiplex PCR; TCRdb's table is partial and in-frame only. This table holds nearly 350,000 clones, less than 90% found once. Sample: PBMCs or T cells enriched from blood (not recorded which). These receptors were taken from a woman aged 25 to 45 who had recovered from COVID-19.

This clone has a single count. A read error may produce the germline difference seen at one junction end. The chain links TRBV10-1 to TRBJ2-5; 11 bases are a match to TRBD2. The CDR3 contains 16 residues. Germline V gives CDR1 WNHNN, CDR2 SYGVQD (reference sequence). Written as DNA, the CDR3 is TGCGCCAGCAGTAAGTCGACTAGCGGGAAACAAGAGACCCAGTACTTC. This sequence encodes CASSKSTSGKQETQYF.

This chain joins TRBV18 and TRBJ2-2; D is perhaps TRBD2 (6 bases). CDR3 length equals 13 residues. Germline V gives CDR1 KGHSH, CDR2 LQKENI. Trimming shortened V by 5 bases and J by 6 bases, and 10 bases separated the two germline ends. This CDR3 is CASSSGGSGELFF. The DNA of the CDR3 is TGTGCCAGCTCATCCGGGGGTTCCGGGGAGCTGTTTTTT.

The chain couples TRBV5-1 to TRBJ1-2; TRBD1 agrees at 11 bases. Germline V CDR1 and CDR2: SGHRS, YFSETQ. The J segment lost 5 bases and the V segment lost 4 bases, leaving 4 bases of the junction unmatched. The CDR3 totals 14 residues. This CDR3 reads CASSTGTGGYGYTF. The CDR3 nucleotides are TGCGCCAGCAGCACCGGGACAGGGGGATATGGCTACACCTTC.

This clone was seen a handful of times. The chain uses TRBV19 and TRBJ1-4; D remains unclear. The CDR3 is made up of 19 amino acids. Germline V gives CDR1 LNHDA, CDR2 SQIVND (reference sequence). Trimming removed 1 base from V and 0 bases from J, with 18 bases in between. The CDR3 sequence is CASSIVRDHPPPTNEKLFF. The CDR3 bases are TGTGCCAGTAGTATAGTTCGGGATCACCCACCACCAACTAATGAAAAACTGTTTTTT.

V is TRBV7-9 and J is TRBJ1-5; D perhaps matches TRBD1 (5 bases). The CDR3 is 13 amino acids. The V end was cut by 5 bases, the J end by 4 bases, with 9 bases between. Per the germline V gene, CDR1 is SEHNR and CDR2 is FQNEAQ (reference sequence). Here the CDR3 reads CASSAGGNQPQHF. The CDR3 nucleotides read TGTGCCAGCAGCGCCGGGGGGAATCAGCCCCAGCATTTT.

The chain is built from TRBV7-8 and TRBJ1-1, with D unresolved. Trimming removed 5 bases at V and 1 base at J, with 8 bases between. The germline V gene encodes CDR1 SGHVS and CDR2 FQNEAQ. This CDR3 has 13 residues. The chain's CDR3 is CASSRNSNTEAFF. DNA for the CDR3: TGTGCCAGCAGCCGGAACTCGAACACTGAAGCTTTCTTT.